The T cell receptor (beta chain) described here comes from a study of tumor and adjacent non-tumor tissue in lung cancer. Across the whole study: The patients, roughly 10 men and roughly 5 women, were 31 to 76 with stage I to III disease. Samples averaged around 3.9 million productive TCRbeta reads each.

RNA was extracted from bulk tissue without any cell sorting. The length of the CDR3 is 15 residues. Germline CDR1 and CDR2: MNHEY and SVGEGT. Study-level results: Tumor tissue had significantly higher TCR diversity than normal lung. Higher tumor TCR diversity was associated with shorter survival.

TCRbeta libraries were built with three rounds of nested PCR, modified from ARM-PCR. MiXCR, run by TCRdb on the multiplex PCR reads, gives a single entry per CDR3 protein. Of some 100,000 distinct CDR3 sequences listed, more than 60% are singletons. Of note for this clonotype: Antigen unknown. A much larger clone differs from this one at a single base, so this may be a read error.

The chain employs TRBV6-2 or TRBV6-3 and TRBJ1-1; D is perhaps TRBD1 (5 bases). Input material: lung tumor tissue. The receptor was derived from a woman aged 55-70 years with non-small cell lung cancer. As DNA, the CDR3 is TGTGCCACCAGTAAAGGCAGGGTGTGGAACACTGAAGCTTTCTTT. This codes for CATSKGRVWNTEAFF.